This paragraph reports one T cell receptor beta chain. Enrollment of patients from Seattle took place during active infection, with longitudinal follow-up. Per the authors' pipeline: Estimated nucleated cell counts came from reference gene primer amplification. Profiling relied on immunoSEQ multiplex PCR, and the TCRdb table lists in-frame clones only, not all of them. The V and J calls and clone size come from that table; D and trimming were worked out from the DNA. This table has about 360,000 clones, less than 90% appearing once. Germline loops: CDR1 SGHVS, CDR2 FQNEAQ. J lost 1 base, V lost 3 bases, and 1 base had no gene match. The CDR3 is 15 amino acids. The sample is drawn from a study of blood T cell repertoires in COVID-19. Study-wide context: Acute-phase and convalescent COVID-19 samples originated in the United States, Italy and Spain. PBMCs, B-cell-depleted T cells, or T cells were the source of the cDNA or gDNA that made up the material.

This sequence was found in a woman aged 55-75 years with COVID-19, enrolled during active disease. The J gene is TRBJ2-5, the V gene TRBV7-8; 11 nucleotides match TRBD1. The specimen sequenced was peripheral blood. This chain's CDR3 is CASSLGTGGQETQYF. DNA of the CDR3: TGTGCCAGCAGCTTGGGGACAGGGGGCCAAGAGACCCAGTACTTC.